Below, 10 T cell receptor beta chains from the same sample are listed, as sequenced in a study of early T cells in non-severe SARS-CoV-2 infection. TCRdb recomputed calls from the 5' RACE reads with MiXCR, one row per CDR3 protein. Of around 76,000 distinct CDR3 sequences listed, about 10% are singletons. Sequencing used whole blood. The receptors shown here come from an adult who was a healthcare worker with PCR-confirmed SARS-CoV-2 infection or an uninfected control (not recorded which).

This clonotype was detected only a few times. This rearrangement joins TRBV20-1 to TRBJ2-3; D is possibly TRBD1 or TRBD2 (5 bases each). V was shortened by 5 bases and J by 4 bases, with 10 bases between the two germline ends. In germline, CDR1 is DFQATT, CDR2 SNEGSKA (reference sequence). The CDR3 covers 12 residues. As DNA, the CDR3 is TGCAGTGCTTCCGAGGGGTCAGATACGCAGTATTTT. Translated: CSASEGSDTQYF.

This clonotype showed up many times. The rearrangement joins TRBV4-3 to TRBJ2-1, with 10 nucleotides matching TRBD2. CDR3 size: 16 residues. J lost 7 bases, V lost 1 base, and 7 bases had no gene match. The V gene's germline CDR1 is LGHNA and CDR2 YSLEER. CDR3: CASSQVGSGGGNEQFF. The CDR3 coding sequence is TGCGCCAGCAGCCAAGTGGGCAGCGGGGGGGGGAATGAGCAGTTCTTC.

This clonotype was found a few times. The J gene is TRBJ2-3, the V gene TRBV18, with TRBD2 as a possible D gene (7 bases). The CDR3 has 15 amino acids. The germline V and J ends were trimmed by 0 bases and 6 bases, with 13 bases remaining between them. From germline, CDR1 is KGHSH and CDR2 LQKENI. DNA of the CDR3: TGTGCCAGCTCACCACCGGCGGGGGCTGTGGATACGCAGTATTTT. This translates into CASSPPAGAVDTQYF.

The V call is TRBV4-3, the J call TRBJ1-5, with a tentative D call TRBD1 (5 bases). The CDR3 spans 15 residues. The germline gives CDR1 LGHNA, CDR2 YSLEER. With 1 base removed from V and 2 bases from J, the gap between germline ends came to 9 bases. As DNA, the CDR3 is TGCGCCAGCAGCCAAGGGGGCAGCCGCAATCAGCCCCAGCATTTT. Amino acids: CASSQGGSRNQPQHF.

This clonotype has a handful of counts. This chain connects TRBV7-2 to TRBJ1-6; TRBD1 might be the D (5 bases). The CDR3 spans 16 residues. Between the trimmed V and J ends, which lost 3 bases and 7 bases, there was a span of 16 bases. Germline loops: CDR1 SGHTA, CDR2 FQGNSA. In nucleotides, the CDR3 is TGTGCCAGCAGCTTTCCGAGAGGGGTGAGGAATTCACCCCTCCACTTT. This encodes CASSFPRGVRNSPLHF.

This clonotype occurred many times. The genes are TRBV20-1 and TRBJ2-2; weak D call: TRBD1 (5 bases). This CDR3 comprises 16 residues. Germline assignment: CDR1 DFQATT and CDR2 SNEGSKA (reference sequence). The V end was cut by 0 bases, the J end by 3 bases, with 14 bases between. The CDR3 DNA is TGCAGTGCTAGAGATTTTAGGGGAACGGACACCGGGGAGCTGTTTTTT. Translating gives CSARDFRGTDTGELFF.

This clonotype turned up a few times. This chain links TRBV5-1 with TRBJ1-3; D is ambiguous. This CDR3 has 14 residues. V was cut by 0 bases and J by 0 bases, with 4 bases left in between. CDR1 and CDR2 (germline): SGHRS, YFSETQ. CDR3 protein: CASSLGTSGNTIYF. The CDR3 region has the DNA TGCGCCAGCAGCTTGGGAACCTCTGGAAACACCATATATTTT.

This clonotype was detected many times. The chain employs TRBV3-1 and TRBJ2-1; 10 bases are a match to TRBD2. CDR3 length: 18 amino acids. J gave up 7 bases and V 4 bases, and 16 bases lay outside the gene matches. Germline values: CDR1 LGHDT, CDR2 YNNKEL (reference sequence). The CDR3 bases are TGTGCCAGCAGCCGAGACGGGGCTAGCGGGGGTCACTGGAATGAGCAGTTCTTC. Translating it yields CASSRDGASGGHWNEQFF.

The chain links TRBV29-1 to TRBJ1-1; 10 bases agree with TRBD1. Unmatched junction bases numbered 9, after V lost 7 bases and J lost 4 bases. There are 14 residues in the CDR3. Germline V gene lookup returns CDR1 SQVTM and CDR2 ANQGSEA. In DNA form, the CDR3 reads TGCAGCGCATCGGGACAGGGGTTGAGCACTGAAGCTTTCTTT. This codes for CSASGQGLSTEAFF.

This clonotype has more than one count but fewer than ten. The gene calls are TRBV6-1 and TRBJ1-1, with D perhaps TRBD1 (5 bases). V gave up 8 bases and J gave up 0 bases, with 13 bases separating them. The length of the CDR3 is 14 residues. Germline assignment: CDR1 MNHNS and CDR2 SASEGT. CDR3 DNA: TGTGCCAGCTTCGGTTGGGGGGTGAACACTGAAGCTTTCTTT. Residues: CASFGWGVNTEAFF.